This record looks at one T cell receptor (beta chain) sequence and its context. One end of the junction is discordant with germline, which a read error may explain. This specimen comes from a study of cytomegalovirus exposure and HLA in healthy donors. Germline V gene sequence: CDR1 ENHRY, CDR2 SYGVKD. CDR3 length: 16 residues. The PCR contained 60 Vbeta and 13 Jbeta primers. Assay: immunoSEQ multiplex PCR; the TCRdb copy retains only in-frame clones and omits some. This table has some 130,000 clones, over 80% appearing once. J is TRBJ1-3 and V is TRBV10-3; TRBD1 might be the D (5 bases). Sequenced: PBMCs. The sequence derives from a man aged 35 to 55 in good health and CMV-seronegative. The DNA of the CDR3 is TGTGCCATCAGTGAGTCCGGCAGGGTTTCTGGAAGCACCATATATTTT. It specifies CAISESGRVSGSTIYF.